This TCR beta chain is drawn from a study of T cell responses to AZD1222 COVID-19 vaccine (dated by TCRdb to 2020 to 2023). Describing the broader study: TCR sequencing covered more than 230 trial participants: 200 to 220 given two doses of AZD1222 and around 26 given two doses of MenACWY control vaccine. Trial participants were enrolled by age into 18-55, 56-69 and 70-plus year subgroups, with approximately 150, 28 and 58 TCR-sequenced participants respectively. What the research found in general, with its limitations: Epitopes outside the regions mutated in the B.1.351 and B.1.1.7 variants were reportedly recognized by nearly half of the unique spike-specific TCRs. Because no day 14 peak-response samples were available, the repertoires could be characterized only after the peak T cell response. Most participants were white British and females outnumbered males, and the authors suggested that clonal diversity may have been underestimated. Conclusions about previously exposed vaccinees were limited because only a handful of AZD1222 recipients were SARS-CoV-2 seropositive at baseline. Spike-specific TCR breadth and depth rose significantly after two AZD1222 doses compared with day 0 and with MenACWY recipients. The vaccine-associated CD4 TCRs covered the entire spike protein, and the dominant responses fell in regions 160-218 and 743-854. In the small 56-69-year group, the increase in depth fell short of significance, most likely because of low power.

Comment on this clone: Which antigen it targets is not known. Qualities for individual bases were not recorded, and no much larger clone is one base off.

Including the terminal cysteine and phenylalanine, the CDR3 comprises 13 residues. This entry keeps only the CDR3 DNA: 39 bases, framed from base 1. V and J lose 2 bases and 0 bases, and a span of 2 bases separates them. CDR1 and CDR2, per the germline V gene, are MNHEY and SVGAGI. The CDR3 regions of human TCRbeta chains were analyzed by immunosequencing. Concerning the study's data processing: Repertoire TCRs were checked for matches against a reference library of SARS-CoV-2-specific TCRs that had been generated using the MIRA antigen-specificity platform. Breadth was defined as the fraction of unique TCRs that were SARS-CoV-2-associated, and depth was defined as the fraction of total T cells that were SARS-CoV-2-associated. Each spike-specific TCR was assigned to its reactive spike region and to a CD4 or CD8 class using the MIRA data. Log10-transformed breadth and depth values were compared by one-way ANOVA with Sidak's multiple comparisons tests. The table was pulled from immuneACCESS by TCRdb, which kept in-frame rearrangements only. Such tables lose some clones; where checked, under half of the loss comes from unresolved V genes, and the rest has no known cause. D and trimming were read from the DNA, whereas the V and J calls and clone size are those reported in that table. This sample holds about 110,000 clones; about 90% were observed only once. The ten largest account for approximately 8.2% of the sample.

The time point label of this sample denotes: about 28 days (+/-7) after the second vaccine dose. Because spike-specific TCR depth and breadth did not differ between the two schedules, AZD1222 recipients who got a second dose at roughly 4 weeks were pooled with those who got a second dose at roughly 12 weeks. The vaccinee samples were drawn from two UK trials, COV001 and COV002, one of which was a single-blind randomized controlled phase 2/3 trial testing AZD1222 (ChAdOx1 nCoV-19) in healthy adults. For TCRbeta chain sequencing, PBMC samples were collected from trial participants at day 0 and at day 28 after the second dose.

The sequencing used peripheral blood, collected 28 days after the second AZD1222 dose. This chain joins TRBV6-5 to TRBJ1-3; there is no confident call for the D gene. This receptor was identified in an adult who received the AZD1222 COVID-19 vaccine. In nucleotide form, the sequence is TGTGCCAGCAGTTACAACTCTGGAAACACCATATATTTT. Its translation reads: CASSYNSGNTIYF.